Each of the 23 T cell receptor beta chains below was sequenced from the same sample in a study of T cell repertoires in cytomegalovirus infection. Via MiXCR, TCRdb re-called the reads, giving one row per CDR3 protein. The sample consists of 250,000 to 350,000 distinct CDR3 sequences, 25% of them appearing once. Source material: PBMCs. These receptors were taken from a human donor in good health (CMV status not recorded). Some clones in this sample may be carry-over from other donors' samples.

The genes are TRBV7-2 and TRBJ2-1; D might be TRBD1 (5 bases). CDR3 size: 13 residues. Trimming stripped 5 bases from V and 3 bases from J, with 8 bases between. The V gene's germline CDR1 is SGHTA and CDR2 FQGNSA. As DNA, the CDR3 is TGTGCCAGCAGCGTGGACAACTACAATGAGCAGTTCTTC. It is translated as CASSVDNYNEQFF. The whole variable domain, remainder taken from reference TRBV7-2 and TRBJ2-1, is GAGVSQSPSNKVTEKGKDVELRCDPISGHTALYWYRQSLGQGLEFLIYFQGNSAPDKSGLPSDRFSAERTGGSVSTLTIQRTQQEDSAVYLCASSVDNYNEQFFGPGTRLTVL.

This clonotype was detected ten times or more. The chain has TRBV10-3 and TRBJ2-5, with 7 bases lining up with TRBD2. J gave up 4 bases and V 4 bases, and 0 bases lay outside the gene matches. The germline V gene encodes CDR1 ENHRY and CDR2 SYGVKD. The CDR3 sequence is 12 residues long. DNA of the CDR3: TGTGCCATCAGTGCGGGGGGAGAGACCCAGTACTTC. Its protein product is CAISAGGETQYF.

Many counts were recorded for this clonotype. The genes are TRBV7-2 and TRBJ1-1; a weak D match, TRBD1 (5 bases). V was shortened by 2 bases and J by 4 bases, with 14 bases between the two germline ends. This CDR3 region has 15 residues. CDR1 and CDR2 from the germline V gene are SGHTA and FQGNSA. Written as DNA, the CDR3 is TGTGCCAGCAGCTTACGGTCCCAGGGTGTCACTGAAGCTTTCTTT. Its protein is CASSLRSQGVTEAFF.

This clonotype came up many times. The rearrangement joins TRBV7-2 to TRBJ2-7; TRBD2 is a possible D gene (5 bases). In germline, CDR1 is SGHTA, CDR2 FQGNSA. The CDR3 loop spans 14 amino acids. Deletions cut 8 bases from V and 1 base from J, with 15 bases between. The CDR3 here is CASAGVGSSYEQYF. Here the CDR3 DNA reads TGTGCCAGCGCCGGGGTGGGCTCATCCTACGAGCAGTACTTC.

This clonotype was seen a handful of times. The chain recombines TRBV28 with TRBJ1-1; D is uncertain. This CDR3 has 13 amino acids. Germline CDR1 is MDHEN and CDR2 is SYDVKM. Trimming stripped 7 bases from V and 9 bases from J, with 18 bases between. CDR3 DNA: TGTGCCAGCACCTTAACGGTATTAGAGAAAGCTTTCTTT. As protein: CASTLTVLEKAFF.

There are many counts of this clonotype. The rearrangement links TRBV7-2 to TRBJ2-4; 16 bases line up with TRBD2. The germline gives CDR1 SGHTA, CDR2 FQGNSA. After removal of 0 bases from V and 0 bases from J, the junction contained 11 bases not matched to a gene. CDR3 size: 22 residues. CDR3 residues: CASSLAGTSGRARPLAKNIQYF. Written as DNA, the CDR3 is TGTGCCAGCAGCTTAGCGGGGACTAGCGGGAGGGCCCGACCCCTAGCCAAAAACATTCAGTACTTC.

This chain connects TRBV7-4 to TRBJ1-4; unclear D gene. CDR3 length equals 15 residues. The ends were cut back, 4 bases at V and 7 bases at J, with 16 bases in the middle. Per the germline V gene, CDR1 is SGHVT and CDR2 is SQSDAQ. In nucleotides, the CDR3 is TGTGCCAGCAGCTCAACCCGGATCGGCGGTGAAAAACTGTTTTTT. It is translated as CASSSTRIGGEKLFF.

The chain carries TRBV12-3 or TRBV12-4 and TRBJ2-2; no clear D gene. The CDR3 has 13 amino acids. The V end was cut by 6 bases, the J end by 5 bases, with 10 bases between. DNA for the CDR3: TGTGCCAGCAGCAAATCCCTGACCGGGGAGCTGTTTTTT. It yields the protein CASSKSLTGELFF.

The gene calls are TRBV5-8 and TRBJ1-1; no reliable D call. The germline CDR1 and CDR2 sequences are SGHTS and YDEGEE. The CDR3 totals 14 residues. Trimming took 4 bases from V and 0 from J, leaving 10 bases between them. The CDR3, as DNA: TGTGCCAGCAGCCCGGGCATTTTGAACACTGAAGCTTTCTTT. Translating it yields CASSPGILNTEAFF.

This clonotype was detected many times. This chain connects TRBV7-2 to TRBJ2-5, with TRBD2 as a possible D gene (5 bases). The germline V gene has CDR1 SGHTA and CDR2 FQGNSA. The CDR3 extends over 14 amino acids. Trimming left V 0 bases short and J 7 bases short, with 12 bases between. CDR3 DNA sequence: TGTGCCAGCAGCTTAGCGAGGGTCGCTGGGACCCAGTACTTC. Translating gives CASSLARVAGTQYF.

This chain uses TRBV5-6 with TRBJ1-4; D ambiguous. The V end was cut by 0 bases, the J end by 4 bases, with 4 bases between. The CDR3 sequence is 13 residues long. Per the germline V gene, CDR1 is SGHDT and CDR2 is YYEEEE. The CDR3 here is CASSLDSNEKLFF. The CDR3 nucleotides are TGTGCCAGCAGCTTGGACAGTAATGAAAAACTGTTTTTT. The whole variable domain, filled in from reference TRBV5-6 and TRBJ1-4, reads DAGVTQSPTHLIKTRGQQVTLRCSPKSGHDTVSWYQQALGQGPQFIFQYYEEEERQRGNFPDRFSGHQFPNYSSELNVNALLLGDSALYLCASSLDSNEKLFFGSGTQLSVL.

This clonotype was seen many times. The chain couples TRBV7-2 to TRBJ1-2, with 7 bases matching TRBD1. There are 17 residues in the CDR3. CDR1 and CDR2 (germline): SGHTA, FQGNSA. Trimming took 1 base from V and 0 from J; bases not matched to a gene: 8. The chain's CDR3 is CASSLVEWGQTNYGYTF. CDR3 nucleotides: TGTGCCAGCAGCTTAGTAGAGTGGGGACAGACTAACTATGGCTACACCTTC.

The sample holds a few counts of this clonotype. The chain recombines TRBV7-4 with TRBJ2-2, with D possibly being TRBD2 (6 bases). In germline, CDR1 is SGHVT, CDR2 SQSDAQ. The CDR3 has 17 amino acids. V was pared by 3 bases and J by 2 bases, with 16 bases between. The CDR3 DNA reads as TGTGCCAGCAGCTTCAAAACGGGACTCATAAACACCGGGGAGCTGTTTTTT. It encodes CASSFKTGLINTGELFF.

This clonotype was picked up a small number of times. The V call is TRBV5-4, the J call TRBJ2-1; D uncertain. V shed 2 bases and J shed 8 bases, with 14 bases lying between them. Germline V lookup: CDR1 SGHNT, CDR2 YYREEE (reference sequence). The CDR3 loop spans 14 amino acids. DNA of the CDR3: TGTGCCAGCAGCTTAAAGTCCTATGTAGATGAGCAGTTCTTC. Translating gives CASSLKSYVDEQFF.

The rearrangement links TRBV29-1 to TRBJ2-7; TRBD1 matches 9 bases. The ends lost 7 bases at V and 5 bases at J; junction bases unmatched: 9. CDR3 length equals 13 residues. Per germline, CDR1 SQVTM and CDR2 ANQGSEA. CDR3 sequence (DNA): TGCAGCGCCCAGGACAGGGGACTCCACGAGCAGTACTTC. Protein: CSAQDRGLHEQYF.

The chain couples TRBV5-5 to TRBJ1-1, with D maybe TRBD1 (5 bases). Trimming took 2 bases from V and 3 from J, leaving 17 bases between them. CDR1 and CDR2 (germline): SGHKS, YYEKEE (reference sequence). This CDR3 comprises 16 residues. This CDR3 is CASSFRSGLSYTEAFF. CDR3 sequence (DNA): TGTGCCAGCAGCTTCAGATCGGGGCTCTCGTACACTGAAGCTTTCTTT.

This clonotype was counted ten times or more. In DNA form, the CDR3 reads TGTGCCAGCAGCTTTCGGGGTGGCGAGAACACCGGGGAGCTGTTTTTT. Its translation is CASSFRGGENTGELFF. This rearrangement joins TRBV7-2 to TRBJ2-2; D perhaps matches TRBD2 (5 bases). This CDR3 is built from 16 residues. V lost 3 bases and J 1 base, leaving 12 bases between the germline ends. The germline V gene has CDR1 SGHTA and CDR2 FQGNSA.

This clonotype came up a few times. The V gene is TRBV10-2, the J gene TRBJ1-6; D remains unclear. The CDR3 is 12 amino acids. Trimming took off 3 bases at V and 7 bases at J, with 4 bases between the two ends. Germline V gene data show CDR1 as WSHSY and CDR2 as SAAADI. Written as DNA, the CDR3 is TGCGCCAGCAGTGATGGGAATTCACCCCTCCACTTT. Translating it yields CASSDGNSPLHF.

The CDR3 spells CASSHRQGWGTEAFF. Here the CDR3 DNA reads TGTGCCAGCAGCCACCGACAGGGTTGGGGCACTGAAGCTTTCTTT. V gene TRBV7-9 combines with J gene TRBJ1-1; TRBD1 matches at 7 bases. V shed 5 bases, J shed 4 bases, and the junction held 10 bases outside the gene matches. This CDR3 comprises 15 residues. Germline CDR1 and CDR2: SEHNR and FQNEAQ (reference sequence).

This clonotype was seen ten or more times. This chain links TRBV7-2 with TRBJ2-3, with 7 bases matching TRBD2. Germline values: CDR1 SGHTA, CDR2 FQGNSA. This CDR3 is built from 15 residues. J gave up 2 bases and V 2 bases, and 4 bases lay outside the gene matches. The CDR3 sequence is CASSLSAGATDTQYF. CDR3 DNA sequence: TGTGCCAGCAGCTTATCCGCGGGAGCCACAGATACGCAGTATTTT.

This clonotype appeared a few times. J is TRBJ2-1 and V is TRBV28, with 8 bases identical to TRBD2. The V segment lost 6 bases and the J segment 7 bases; nucleotides outside the gene matches: 14. Looked up from germline, CDR1 is MDHEN and CDR2 is SYDVKM. The CDR3 runs to 16 residues. The CDR3 protein is CASSPRGGRHRNEQFF. CDR3 DNA: TGTGCCAGCAGCCCCCGGGGCGGGAGGCACCGGAATGAGCAGTTCTTC.

This sequence joins TRBV5-1 and TRBJ1-5; the match to TRBD1 covers 10 bases. Germline assignment: CDR1 SGHRS and CDR2 YFSETQ. The V and J ends lost 1 base and 4 bases, in that order; junction bases with no gene match: 5. The CDR3 is made up of 16 amino acids. The CDR3 DNA follows: TGCGCCAGCAGCTTGAAAAGACAGGGGGCAAATCAGCCCCAGCATTTT. It encodes CASSLKRQGANQPQHF.

This clonotype was seen a few times. This sequence may be a read error, since a much larger clone differs from it by one base. The CDR3 bases are TGTGCCAGCAGCCAAGCGGGACTCGACACCGGGGAGCTGTTTTTT. Residues: CASSQAGLDTGELFF. This sequence joins TRBV7-9 and TRBJ2-2; 7 positions match TRBD2. V lost 5 bases and J lost 3; bases outside the gene matches: 6. The CDR3 contains 15 residues. Germline lookup yields CDR1 SEHNR and CDR2 FQNEAQ (reference sequence).